A single sample gave rise to the 20 T cell receptor beta chains below, sequenced in a study of T cells in Graves' hyperthyroidism and ophthalmopathy. Regions amplified from RNA transcripts were the TCR beta CDR3 regions. First-round RT-PCR targeting the TCR CDR3 was performed with the HTBI primer set. In TCRdb, the multiplex PCR reads were re-called with MiXCR into one record per CDR3 protein. The sample records nearly 750,000 distinct CDR3 sequences, 35% being singletons. Source material: blood. The source of these receptors is a woman between 40 and 55 years old with Graves' hyperthyroidism.

On this clonotype itself: An end of the junction differs from the germline gene, which may be a read error. The V call is TRBV29-1, the J call TRBJ2-1; 8 nucleotides match TRBD2. The CDR3 is 10 amino acids. Germline V gene lookup returns CDR1 SQVTM and CDR2 ANQGSEA. The CDR3 region has the DNA TGCAGCGTTGATTTGGGACTAGTGATCTTC. It encodes CSVDLGLVIF.

This chain uses TRBV6-2 or TRBV6-3 with TRBJ1-1; 7 bases fit TRBD1. J was trimmed by 1 base and V by 7 bases; bases with no gene match: 9. Germline V gene sequence: CDR1 MNHEY, CDR2 SVGEGT. The CDR3 has 15 amino acids. The CDR3 DNA follows: TGTGCCAGCAATCCCCAATGGACAGGGAACACTGAAGCTTTCTTT. This encodes CASNPQWTGNTEAFF.

The rearrangement uses TRBV18 and TRBJ1-5; D remains unclear. V was clipped by 0 bases and J by 4 bases, with 7 bases between them. CDR1 and CDR2 (germline): KGHSH, LQKENI. The CDR3 is made up of 14 amino acids. In DNA form, the CDR3 reads TGTGCCAGCTCACCACCATCGGATAATCAGCCCCAGCATTTT. It yields the protein CASSPPSDNQPQHF.

This clonotype occurred a few times. The gene calls are TRBV7-9 and TRBJ2-5, with 9 nucleotides matching TRBD2. The CDR3 contains 15 residues. Germline CDR1 is SEHNR and CDR2 is FQNEAQ (reference sequence). After removal of 4 bases from V and 5 bases from J, the junction contained 8 bases not matched to a gene. The CDR3 DNA follows: TGTGCCAGCAGCTCCAAGGGACTAGCTGGGGAGACCCAGTACTTC. This translates into CASSSKGLAGETQYF.

This clonotype was seen a few times. V is TRBV12-3 or TRBV12-4 and J is TRBJ1-1; 7 bases are shared with TRBD1. The V and J ends lost 7 bases and 3 bases, in that order; junction bases with no gene match: 8. The CDR3 extends over 14 amino acids. The CDR3 sequence: CASNPTGRYTEAFF. CDR3 bases: TGTGCCAGCAACCCGACAGGGAGGTACACTGAAGCTTTCTTT.

V usage is TRBV4-2 and J usage is TRBJ2-7; 7 bases line up with TRBD2. J was trimmed by 0 bases and V by 4 bases; bases with no gene match: 9. CDR3 length: 16 residues. CDR1 LGHNA and CDR2 YNFKEQ come from the germline V gene. The chain's CDR3 is CASSLRAGEYSYEQYF. CDR3 coding DNA: TGTGCCAGCAGCCTTCGCGCGGGGGAGTACTCCTACGAGCAGTACTTC.

A remark on this clonotype: A clone one base away is much larger, so this may be a read error. This sequence joins TRBV19 and TRBJ1-4; possible D gene TRBD1, 5 bases. Germline V gene data show CDR1 as LNHDA and CDR2 as SQIVND (reference sequence). The CDR3 has 15 amino acids. CDR3 bases: TGTGCCAGTAGTGCGCCTCGGGGGAGTAATGAAGAACTGTTTTTT. It is translated as CASSAPRGSNEELFF.

The CDR3 DNA is TGTGCCAGCAGCTGGTCGATCGGAGCTAGCACAGATACGCAGTATTTT. This translates into CASSWSIGASTDTQYF. This rearrangement joins TRBV7-9 to TRBJ2-3; no reliable D call. Trimming cost V 4 bases and J 0 bases, with 14 bases left between them. This CDR3 region has 16 residues. Germline V gene lookup returns CDR1 SEHNR and CDR2 FQNEAQ (reference sequence). Supplemented by reference TRBV7-9 and TRBJ2-3, the full variable domain reads DTGVSQNPRHKITKRGQNVTFRCDPISEHNRLYWYRQTLGQGPEFLTYFQNEAQLEKSRLLSDRFSAERPKGSFSTLEIQRTEQGDSAMYLCASSWSIGASTDTQYFGPGTRLTVL.

The genes are TRBV7-9 and TRBJ2-7; 8 bases align to TRBD1. Germline V gene sequence: CDR1 SEHNR, CDR2 FQNEAQ (reference sequence). The CDR3 has 15 amino acids. J gave up 7 bases and V 2 bases, and 10 bases lay outside the gene matches. Here the CDR3 reads CASSLRQGARDEQYF. CDR3 coding DNA: TGTGCCAGCAGCTTACGCCAGGGGGCTAGGGATGAGCAGTACTTC.

This clonotype came up a few times. The chain has TRBV28 and TRBJ1-3; tentative D call: TRBD1 (6 bases). Trimming shortened V by 5 bases and J by 4 bases, and 15 bases separated the two germline ends. The CDR3 totals 15 residues. Germline values: CDR1 MDHEN, CDR2 SYDVKM. Here the CDR3 reads CASSDYRDSGNTIYF. CDR3 coding DNA: TGTGCCAGCAGTGATTACAGGGACTCCGGAAACACCATATATTTT.

The chain combines TRBV4-3 with TRBJ2-7; no clear D. V was pared by 4 bases and J by 0 bases, with 13 bases between. This CDR3 contains 15 residues. The germline V gene encodes CDR1 LGHNA and CDR2 YSLEER. CDR3 nucleotides: TGCGCCAGCAGCCGCGGAACAACGGCCTCCTACGAGCAGTACTTC. Residues: CASSRGTTASYEQYF.

This clonotype came up many times. The V gene is TRBV7-2, the J gene TRBJ2-5; D possibly uses TRBD1 or TRBD2 (7 bases each). CDR1 and CDR2 (germline): SGHTA, FQGNSA. This CDR3 has 14 residues. Trimming removed 3 bases from V and 2 bases from J, with 10 bases in between. This CDR3 reads CASSLQGGQETQYF. CDR3 bases: TGTGCCAGCAGCTTGCAGGGGGGGCAAGAGACCCAGTACTTC.

The chain combines TRBV6-4 with TRBJ1-2; no clear D gene. CDR3 length equals 11 residues. Germline V gene lookup returns CDR1 MRHNA and CDR2 SNTAGT. V was cut by 5 bases and J by 8 bases, with 9 bases left in between. The CDR3 is CASSLEAGYTF. The CDR3 DNA is TGTGCCAGCAGTCTCGAGGCGGGCTACACCTTC.

V is TRBV20-1 and J is TRBJ2-5; 8 positions agree with TRBD2. V lost 0 bases and J lost 7; bases outside the gene matches: 4. The CDR3 contains 13 residues. Germline CDR1 DFQATT, CDR2 SNEGSKA (reference sequence). In DNA, the CDR3 is TGCAGTGCTAGAGATAGCGGGGCAGGGACCCAGTACTTC. It codes for CSARDSGAGTQYF.

This chain connects TRBV20-1 to TRBJ2-6; 11 bases map to TRBD2. V shed 1 base and J 4 bases; nucleotides not matched to a gene: 6. The V gene's germline CDR1 is DFQATT and CDR2 SNEGSKA (reference sequence). The CDR3 is 17 amino acids. The CDR3 sequence is CSARVSGRAQGANVLTF. In DNA, the CDR3 is TGCAGTGCTAGAGTTAGCGGGAGGGCCCAGGGGGCCAACGTCCTGACTTTC.

The chain links TRBV29-1 to TRBJ1-2, with 9 positions matching TRBD1. Germline-derived CDR1 and CDR2 are SQVTM and ANQGSEA. Trimming removed 0 bases from V and 8 bases from J; junction bases left unmatched: 10. CDR3 length equals 15 residues. CDR3: CSVEDPKQGAIGYTF. For the CDR3, the DNA is TGCAGCGTTGAAGATCCAAAACAGGGGGCGATAGGCTACACCTTC.

This chain uses TRBV6-2 or TRBV6-3 with TRBJ1-1; D unclear. The CDR3 runs 15 residues. The germline V gene has CDR1 MNHEY and CDR2 SVGEGT. The germline V and J ends were trimmed by 1 base and 0 bases, with 9 bases remaining between them. The CDR3 sequence is CASSYFAPLNTEAFF. CDR3 DNA sequence: TGTGCCAGCAGTTACTTCGCGCCCCTGAACACTGAAGCTTTCTTT.

The V gene is TRBV4-1, the J gene TRBJ2-5; D not resolved. The V gene lost 0 bases and the J gene lost 1 base, with 12 bases spanning the gap. CDR1 is MGHRA and CDR2 is YSYEKL in the germline V gene. CDR3 size: 16 residues. Here the CDR3 reads CASSQDSWQAQETQYF. In DNA, the CDR3 is TGCGCCAGCAGCCAAGATTCGTGGCAGGCCCAAGAGACCCAGTACTTC.

The chain carries TRBV7-9 and TRBJ2-2; the match to TRBD2 covers 9 bases. This CDR3 spans 16 amino acids. CDR1 is SEHNR and CDR2 is FQNEAQ in the germline V gene (reference sequence). V shed 0 bases, J shed 1 base, and the junction held 0 bases outside the gene matches. CDR3 in amino acids: CASSLASGGNTGELFF. The CDR3 nucleotides read TGTGCCAGCAGCTTAGCTAGCGGGGGGAACACCGGGGAGCTGTTTTTT. Full variable domain (remainder filled in from reference TRBV7-9 and TRBJ2-2): DTGVSQNPRHKITKRGQNVTFRCDPISEHNRLYWYRQTLGQGPEFLTYFQNEAQLEKSRLLSDRFSAERPKGSFSTLEIQRTEQGDSAMYLCASSLASGGNTGELFFGEGSRLTVL.

This clonotype was picked up many times. This chain uses TRBV7-2 with TRBJ1-2; the match to TRBD1 covers 8 bases. The CDR3 is 13 amino acids. Germline V gene lookup returns CDR1 SGHTA and CDR2 FQGNSA. Trimming took 3 bases from V and 13 from J; bases not matched to a gene: 10. The CDR3 nucleotides are TGTGCCAGCAGCTTGACAGGGGATACGGATTTCACCTTC. Amino acid sequence: CASSLTGDTDFTF.